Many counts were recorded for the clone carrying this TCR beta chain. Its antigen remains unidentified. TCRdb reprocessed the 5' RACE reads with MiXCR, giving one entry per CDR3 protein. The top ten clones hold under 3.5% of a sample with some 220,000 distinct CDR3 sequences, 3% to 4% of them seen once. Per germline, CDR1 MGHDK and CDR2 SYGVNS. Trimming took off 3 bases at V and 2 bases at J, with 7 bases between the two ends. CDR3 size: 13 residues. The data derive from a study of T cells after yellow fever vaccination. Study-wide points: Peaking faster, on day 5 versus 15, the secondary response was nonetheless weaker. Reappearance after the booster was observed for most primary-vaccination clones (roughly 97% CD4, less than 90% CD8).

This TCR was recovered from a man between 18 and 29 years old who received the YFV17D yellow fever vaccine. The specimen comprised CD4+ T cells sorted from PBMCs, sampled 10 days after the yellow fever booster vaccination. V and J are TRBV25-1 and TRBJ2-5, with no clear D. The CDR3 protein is CASSDPGQETQYF. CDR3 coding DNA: TGTGCCAGCAGTGATCCTGGACAAGAGACCCAGTACTTC.